The 5 T cell receptor beta chains listed next were all sequenced from one sample in a study of beta chain features in type 1 diabetes. Study-level results: Shortening that was moderate but significant affected the TCRB CDR3s of Type 1 diabetes patients in all four CD4+ subsets.

Expressed TCRB transcripts were sequenced because the isolated RNA had all been reverse transcribed beforehand. Only in-frame clones appear in the TCRdb table, and some are missing; sequencing was by immunoSEQ multiplex PCR. This table holds approximately 270,000 clones, roughly an eighth found once. These receptors' antigens are unknown. The sample taken for sequencing was naive CD4+ T cells from blood. These receptors came from a man aged 30 to 39 with type 1 diabetes.

The CDR3 loop reads CASSSTGTRLWTQYF. The DNA of the CDR3 is TGTGCCAGCAGCTCGACAGGGACAAGACTATGGACCCAGTACTTC. This chain connects TRBV5-6 to TRBJ2-5; 7 nucleotides match TRBD1. The CDR3 is made up of 15 amino acids. Germline CDR1 reads SGHDT; CDR2 reads YYEEEE. J gave up 7 bases and V 3 bases, and 12 bases lay outside the gene matches.

This clone was counted a few times. The rearrangement uses TRBV4-2 and TRBJ2-7; 8 nucleotides match TRBD2. There are 15 residues in the CDR3. Germline V lookup: CDR1 LGHNA, CDR2 YNFKEQ. V lost 0 bases to trimming and J lost 0 bases; unmatched junction nucleotides: 1. The CDR3, as DNA: TGTGCCAGCAGCCAAGACGGGACTAGCTCCTACGAGCAGTACTTC. Protein product: CASSQDGTSSYEQYF.

The gene calls are TRBV6-6 and TRBJ2-7; possible D gene TRBD1, 6 bases. Looked up from germline, CDR1 is MNHNY and CDR2 is SVGAGI (reference sequence). The CDR3 is 14 amino acids. The ends were cut back, 5 bases at V and 1 base at J, with 12 bases in the middle. The CDR3 reads CASSISTGSYEQYF. The CDR3 bases are TGTGCCAGCAGTATTTCGACAGGATCCTACGAGCAGTACTTC.

The chain combines TRBV6-1 with TRBJ1-1; D is uncertain. Looked up from germline, CDR1 is MNHNS and CDR2 is SASEGT. This CDR3 is 13 amino acids long. Trimming shortened V by 2 bases and J by 1 base, and 5 bases separated the two germline ends. The CDR3 spells CASSERRNTEAFF. The CDR3 region has the DNA TGTGCCAGCAGTGAAAGGAGGAACACTGAAGCTTTCTTT.

The genes are TRBV7-2 and TRBJ2-1; TRBD1 matches 8 bases. The CDR3 loop spans 13 amino acids. Germline CDR1 SGHTA, CDR2 FQGNSA. Unmatched junction bases numbered 3, after V lost 3 bases and J lost 8 bases. CDR3 nucleotide sequence: TGTGCCAGCAGCTTCCAGGGGGCGGATGAGCAGTTCTTC. This encodes CASSFQGADEQFF.